This paragraph reports one TCR beta chain. This sample was taken from a study of shared clonotypes between healthy human individuals. On the study more broadly: Donors had three CD4 naive, three CD4 memory, two CD8 naive and one CD8 memory plate apiece.

Per the original data handling: ImmunoSEQ yielded junction-only sequences lacking quality scores, so filtering differed. This table comes from immunoSEQ multiplex PCR, and its TCRdb copy is limited to in-frame clones, with some not included. D and trimming were read from the DNA, whereas the V and J calls and clone size are those reported in that table. The profile shows under 700,000 clones, approximately 95% of them singletons. V was pared by 7 bases and J by 4 bases, with 10 bases between. Germline CDR1 PRHDT, CDR2 FYEKMQ (reference sequence). This CDR3 is built from 13 residues. Naive-designated CD8 cells lacked CD45RO, were positively enriched for CCR7, and omitted terminally differentiated effector memory CD45RA+ cells.

The chain has TRBV13 and TRBJ2-2, with unresolved D. Sequencing used naive CD8+ T cells sorted from blood. This sequence was found in a woman in her twenties or thirties in good health. This CDR3 reads CASKRWGTGELFF. The CDR3 DNA follows: TGTGCCAGCAAACGTTGGGGCACCGGGGAGCTGTTTTTT.